The rows below give T cell receptor beta chains drawn from one sample of a study of regulatory T cells in long-lasting Graves disease. One entry per CDR3 protein, called by TCRdb with MiXCR from the multiplex PCR reads. The sample contains 200,000 to 250,000 distinct CDR3 sequences, 20% to 25% of which appear only once. The sequenced sample was peripheral blood mononuclear cells (PBMCs), obtained at new diagnosis, from a patient treated with antithyroid drugs. These TCRs come from a female donor with Graves disease. The CDR3 runs from the conserved cysteine through the conserved F or W. A D gene is named only where the DNA matches it firmly. Expanded clones get a size class; other rows say once, few or many, or leave the size out.

d_gene | j_gene | abundance | v_gene | CDR3nt | CDR3aa
NA | TRBJ2-3 | once | TRBV24-1 | TGTGCCACCAGTGAGACGGGGCCGAGCACAGATACGCAGTATTTT | CATSETGPSTDTQYF
NA | TRBJ1-1 | many | TRBV4-1 | TGCGCCAGCAGCCAAGAGGTAGGCGACACTGAAGCTTTCTTT | CASSQEVGDTEAFF
TRBD2 | TRBJ2-6 | NA | TRBV7-2 | TGTGTCAGCAGCCCGGGACTAGCGGGGGGCAGCTCTGGGGCCAACGTCCTGACTTTC | CVSSPGLAGGSSGANVLTF
TRBD1 | TRBJ2-5 | NA | TRBV7-2 | TGTGCCAGCAGCTTAGTTGACAGGGGTGAGACCCAGTACTTC | CASSLVDRGETQYF
NA | TRBJ2-7 | many | TRBV6-1 | TGTGCCACTACAGGGATTCCGACCTACGAGCAGTACTTC | CATTGIPTYEQYF
NA | TRBJ2-7 | once | TRBV11-3 | TGTGCCAGCAGCTTAAGTCCCGGTGCCGGTGAGCAGTACTTC | CASSLSPGAGEQYF
NA | TRBJ2-5 | many | TRBV9 | TGTGCCAGCAGCGCGGAGTCGGGTGGGCCAGAGACCCAGTACTTC | CASSAESGGPETQYF
NA | TRBJ2-2 | NA | TRBV6-2/TRBV6-3 | TGTGCCAGCAGTGAAAGGGGACCAGACACCGGGGAGCTGTTTTTT | CASSERGPDTGELFF
NA | TRBJ1-1 | many | TRBV10-1 | TGCGCCAGCGCCTCTACTAGGGGCACTGAAGCTTTCTTT | CASASTRGTEAFF
NA | TRBJ2-5 | few | TRBV5-4 | TGTGCCAGCAGCGGGGGGGGGGGCGAACTCCAAGAGACCCAGTACTTC | CASSGGGGELQETQYF
NA | TRBJ2-7 | many | TRBV12-3/TRBV12-4 | TGTGCCAGCAGTTTCTTCCATAGCTCCTACGAGCAGTACTTC | CASSFFHSSYEQYF
NA | TRBJ2-1 | NA | TRBV28 | TGTGCCAGCAGTCCCCGGCCCAGGGGGGCCTTCCATGAGCAGTTCTTC | CASSPRPRGAFHEQFF
NA | TRBJ1-3 | once | TRBV12-3/TRBV12-4 | TGTGCCAGCAGTTCAAGCCGTGGAAACACCATATATTTT | CASSSSRGNTIYF
TRBD2 | TRBJ2-7 | many | TRBV3-1 | TGTGCCAGCAGCCGGGGAGGGCGGGGGAGCTCCTACGAGCAGTACTTC | CASSRGGRGSSYEQYF
NA | TRBJ2-3 | many | TRBV28 | TGTGCCAGCAGTACTATTCGGTCAAATACGCAGTATTTT | CASSTIRSNTQYF
NA | TRBJ2-4 | few | TRBV6-1 | TGTGCCAGCAGTGAAAGGCGAGGTGAGATAGCCAAAAACATTCAGTACTTC | CASSERRGEIAKNIQYF